The 30 T cell receptor beta chains below were found in one sample sequenced in a study of blood T cells in healthy people across ages. It was with a sample-barcoded 5' primer and a J-beta primer mix that a second PCR of roughly 7 to 12 cycles was run. TCRdb re-derived calls from the 5' RACE reads in MiXCR, one entry per CDR3 protein. The sample carries some 940,000 distinct CDR3 sequences, approximately 32% recorded once. This sample was also put to use in a study of T cells of mothers and their children.

Sequencing used blood. These receptors all come from a woman in her 40s in good health.

This chain uses TRBV18 with TRBJ2-5; TRBD2 is a possible D gene (6 bases). CDR1 is KGHSH, CDR2 LQKENI, per germline. The CDR3 totals 14 residues. Trimming took off 4 bases at V and 4 bases at J, with 13 bases between the two ends. The CDR3 reads CASSQPMGGETQYF. In DNA form, the CDR3 reads TGTGCCAGCTCACAACCGATGGGGGGAGAGACCCAGTACTTC.

This clonotype came up many times. The chain is built from TRBV29-1 and TRBJ2-7, with 8 bases fitting TRBD1. Germline V CDR1 and CDR2: SQVTM, ANQGSEA. The CDR3 has 13 amino acids. V lost 7 bases and J lost 4; bases outside the gene matches: 9. CDR3 protein: CSATGQGSYEQYF. CDR3 nucleotides: TGCAGCGCTACCGGACAGGGAAGTTACGAGCAGTACTTC.

This clonotype was seen ten or more times. The chain uses TRBV5-1 and TRBJ2-1, with 8 bases fitting TRBD2. Germline CDR1 and CDR2: SGHRS and YFSETQ. Germline trimming cut 7 bases from V and 0 bases from J; bases unmatched to any gene: 3. The CDR3 length is 14 residues. The CDR3 spells CASRGGSSYNEQFF. Here the CDR3 DNA reads TGCGCCAGCCGCGGGGGGAGCTCCTACAATGAGCAGTTCTTC.

In its sample, this clonotype was seen many times. The rearrangement joins TRBV28 to TRBJ1-2, with 12 positions matching TRBD1. The CDR3 has 16 amino acids. CDR1 is MDHEN and CDR2 is SYDVKM in the germline V gene. Trimming removed 3 bases from V and 2 bases from J; junction bases left unmatched: 4. The CDR3 DNA is TGTGCCAGCAGTTTCACCGGGACAGGGGGCAACTATGGCTACACCTTC. Amino acid sequence: CASSFTGTGGNYGYTF.

V and J are TRBV4-2 and TRBJ2-5, with 8 bases matching TRBD1. J gave up 11 bases and V 3 bases, and 8 bases lay outside the gene matches. The CDR3 covers 13 residues. CDR1 is LGHNA, CDR2 YNFKEQ, per germline. In DNA form, the CDR3 reads TGTGCCAGCAGCCAGACAGGGGCCAATGAGCAGTACTTC. Translating gives CASSQTGANEQYF.

Only one count was recorded for this clonotype. V usage is TRBV20-1 and J usage is TRBJ2-4; 8 nucleotides align to TRBD1. The J call could be wrong; TRBJ2-7 is a better fit for the DNA end. Germline V gives CDR1 DFQATT, CDR2 SNEGSKA (reference sequence). CDR3 size: 15 residues. DNA for the CDR3: TGCAGTGCTAGAGTGAGGACAGGGAACCCCTACGAGCAGTACTTC. This translates into CSARVRTGNPYEQYF.

Details on this clonotype: Mismatch with germline at one junction end may stem from a read error. V is TRBV5-1 and J is TRBJ1-2; D not resolved. The CDR3 has 13 residues. The germline V gene encodes CDR1 SGHRS and CDR2 YFSETQ. CDR3 nucleotides: TGCGCCGGCAGCTTCCGGGAAGCCTATGGCTACACCTTC. It yields the protein CAGSFREAYGYTF.

Worth noting for this clonotype: It may be a read error: a sequence one base away is much more abundant. The chain joins TRBV7-2 to TRBJ2-1; TRBD1 matches at 9 bases. Germline values: CDR1 SGHTA, CDR2 FQGNSA. The CDR3 extends over 17 amino acids. This CDR3 is CAGSLRYPGQGWNEQFF. In DNA form, the CDR3 reads TGTGCCGGCAGCTTAAGGTATCCGGGACAGGGCTGGAATGAGCAGTTCTTC.

This clonotype was picked up many times. This chain uses TRBV29-1 with TRBJ2-7, with D possibly called TRBD1 or TRBD2 (5 bases each). Between the trimmed V and J ends, which lost 2 bases and 3 bases, there was a span of 11 bases. There are 13 residues in the CDR3. Germline V lookup: CDR1 SQVTM, CDR2 ANQGSEA. DNA of the CDR3: TGCAGCGTTGAACCCTGGGGGAGCTACGAGCAGTACTTC. Protein product: CSVEPWGSYEQYF.

For this clonotype: This sequence may be a read error, since a much larger clone differs from it by one base. The rearrangement uses TRBV6-2 or TRBV6-3 and TRBJ1-2, with 8 bases fitting TRBD1. The CDR3 length is 15 residues. Germline lookup yields CDR1 MNHEY and CDR2 SVGEGT. Germline trimming cut 0 bases from V and 2 bases from J; bases unmatched to any gene: 2. CDR3 nucleotide sequence: TGTGCCAGCAGTTACTCGAGGACAGGGAACTATGGCTACACCTTC. This gives the protein CASSYSRTGNYGYTF.

This clonotype was detected only a few times. CDR3 amino acids: CSAVVVDYEQYF. CDR3 in DNA: TGCAGCGCGGTTGTGGTTGACTACGAGCAGTACTTC. The chain joins TRBV29-1 to TRBJ2-7; D is unclear. CDR3 length: 12 amino acids. V lost 7 bases to trimming and J lost 3 bases, with 13 bases between them. Per germline, CDR1 SQVTM and CDR2 ANQGSEA.

The CDR3 coding sequence is TGTGCCAGCAGGACTCTCTGGGGGGAGCATAATGAAGCTTTCTTT. Its translation: CASRTLWGEHNEAFF. The rearrangement uses TRBV2 and TRBJ1-1; D may be TRBD1 (5 bases). V shed 6 bases and J shed 7 bases, with 21 bases lying between them. CDR1 and CDR2 (germline): SNHLY, FYNNEI. This CDR3 contains 15 residues.

CDR3 DNA sequence: TGTGCCAGCAGCTTAATTCGCGGGGGGGGCTCCTTCAGCTCCTACAATGAGCAGTACTTC. The encoded protein is CASSLIRGGGSFSSYNEQYF. The chain uses TRBV7-9 and TRBJ2-1; 9 bases map to TRBD2. The tail of the sequence fits TRBJ2-7 better, so the J call may be wrong. The CDR3 spans 20 residues. Germline CDR1 reads SEHNR; CDR2 reads FQNEAQ (reference sequence).

This sequence joins TRBV28 and TRBJ2-3, with 11 positions matching TRBD2. From germline, CDR1 is MDHEN and CDR2 SYDVKM. The CDR3 consists of 14 residues. J gave up 1 base and V 11 bases, and 5 bases lay outside the gene matches. The DNA of the CDR3 is TGTGCCGGCTGGACTAGCGGGCGCACAGATACGCAGTATTTT. Its protein product is CAGWTSGRTDTQYF.

The sample holds a few counts of this clonotype. The chain uses TRBV7-3 and TRBJ2-1, with a possible D match to TRBD1 (6 bases). The CDR3 runs to 15 residues. V lost 2 bases and J 9 bases, leaving 17 bases between the germline ends. The germline V gene encodes CDR1 SGHTA and CDR2 FQGTGA. CDR3 region: CASSLGSVGASEQFF. The CDR3, as DNA: TGTGCCAGCAGCTTAGGATCGGTGGGGGCTAGTGAGCAGTTCTTC. The full variable domain, rest sourced from reference TRBV7-3 and TRBJ2-1, is GAGVSQTPSNKVTEKGKYVELRCDPISGHTALYWYRQSLGQGPEFLIYFQGTGAADDSGLPNDRFFAVRPEGSVSTLKIQRTERGDSAVYLCASSLGSVGASEQFFGPGTRLTVL.

This clonotype has ten or more counts. The chain is built from TRBV28 and TRBJ2-7; 11 bases agree with TRBD1. The V segment lost 6 bases and the J segment 2 bases; nucleotides outside the gene matches: 6. Germline V CDR1 and CDR2: MDHEN, SYDVKM. CDR3 length: 15 amino acids. CDR3 sequence reads: CASRPGGQGAYEQYF. The CDR3 DNA is TGTGCCAGCAGGCCCGGGGGACAGGGGGCCTACGAGCAGTACTTC.

This clonotype was counted ten times or more. CDR3 region: CASSLVERGIQNEQFF. The CDR3 DNA follows: TGTGCCAGCAGCTTAGTTGAGCGGGGGATACAAAATGAGCAGTTCTTC. The rearrangement uses TRBV7-8 and TRBJ2-1; 8 bases line up with TRBD2. Germline trimming cut 1 base from V and 7 bases from J; bases unmatched to any gene: 9. Germline-derived CDR1 and CDR2 are SGHVS and FQNEAQ. The CDR3 is 16 residues long. The full variable domain, its missing parts supplied by reference TRBV7-8 and TRBJ2-1, is GAGVSQSPRYKVAKRGQDVALRCDPISGHVSLFWYQQALGQGPEFLTYFQNEAQLDKSGLPSDRFFAERPEGSVSTLKIQRTQQEDSAVYLCASSLVERGIQNEQFFGPGTRLTVL.

This clonotype showed up just a few times. The chain has TRBV6-2 or TRBV6-3 and TRBJ2-1, with D maybe TRBD1 (6 bases). Germline V gene lookup returns CDR1 MNHEY and CDR2 SVGEGT. The CDR3 contains 13 residues. V was clipped by 7 bases and J by 0 bases, with 7 bases between them. The CDR3 DNA reads as TGTGCCAGCAAGGGGGTCTCCTACAATGAGCAGTTCTTC. Translating it yields CASKGVSYNEQFF.

A single count supports this clonotype. At one end the junction does not follow the germline gene, possibly because of a read error. This chain connects TRBV7-9 to TRBJ1-2; D is uncertain. This CDR3 contains 14 residues. Looked up from germline, CDR1 is SEHNR and CDR2 is FQNEAQ (reference sequence). The CDR3 sequence is CASSLPLRSYGHTF. DNA for the CDR3: TGTGCCAGCAGCTTACCCCTTCGAAGCTATGGCCACACCTTC.

The genes are TRBV10-3 and TRBJ1-1, with a tentative D call TRBD1 (5 bases). CDR3 length equals 15 residues. V was clipped by 5 bases and J by 2 bases, with 15 bases between them. CDR1 is ENHRY and CDR2 is SYGVKD in the germline V gene. The chain's CDR3 is CAISMGPGENTEAFF. The CDR3 DNA reads as TGTGCCATCAGTATGGGACCGGGAGAAAACACTGAAGCTTTCTTT.

There are a few counts of this clonotype. The chain joins TRBV5-1 to TRBJ2-1, with 7 positions matching TRBD1. Per the germline V gene, CDR1 is SGHRS and CDR2 is YFSETQ. This CDR3 comprises 18 residues. Losses at the gene ends were 3 bases for V and 0 bases for J; bases not matched to a gene: 12. CDR3 protein: CASSSPKTGSGSYNEQFF. The CDR3 nucleotides read TGCGCCAGCAGCTCCCCTAAGACAGGGAGCGGCTCCTACAATGAGCAGTTCTTC. The complete variable domain, with remaining parts taken from reference TRBV5-1 and TRBJ2-1, reads KAGVTQTPRYLIKTRGQQVTLSCSPISGHRSVSWYQQTPGQGLQFLFEYFSETQRNKGNFPGRFSGRQFSNSRSEMNVSTLELGDSALYLCASSSPKTGSGSYNEQFFGPGTRLTVL.

This clonotype came up a few times. J is TRBJ2-3 and V is TRBV7-2; no definite D call. From germline, CDR1 is SGHTA and CDR2 FQGNSA. This CDR3 spans 14 amino acids. Between the trimmed V and J ends, which lost 1 base and 2 bases, there was a span of 7 bases. This chain's CDR3 is CASSLVRDTDTQYF. The DNA for the CDR3 is TGTGCCAGCAGCTTAGTTCGAGACACAGATACGCAGTATTTT.

The chain links TRBV13 to TRBJ2-2; 9 nucleotides line up with TRBD1. The V gene's germline CDR1 is PRHDT and CDR2 FYEKMQ (reference sequence). This CDR3 is 14 amino acids long. With 5 bases clipped from V and 4 bases from J, the junction kept 2 bases outside the gene matches. CDR3 DNA: TGTGCCAGCAGCCACAGGGGGCGCACCGGGGAGCTGTTTTTT. Protein: CASSHRGRTGELFF. The variable domain in full, with the rest retrieved from reference TRBV13 and TRBJ2-2, is AAGVIQSPRHLIKEKRETATLKCYPIPRHDTVYWYQQGPGQDPQFLISFYEKMQSDKGSIPDRFSAQQFSDYHSELNMSSLELGDSALYFCASSHRGRTGELFFGEGSRLTVL.

This chain joins TRBV7-2 and TRBJ1-6; a weak D match, TRBD1 (5 bases). This CDR3 is built from 12 residues. Germline assignment: CDR1 SGHTA and CDR2 FQGNSA. Trimming took 3 bases from V and 11 from J, leaving 8 bases between them. CDR3 loop: CASSFGGAPLHF. The DNA for the CDR3 is TGTGCCAGCAGCTTTGGGGGGGCACCCCTCCACTTT.

The V gene is TRBV28, the J gene TRBJ2-5, with 10 bases aligning to TRBD1. The CDR3 extends over 16 amino acids. V was pared by 8 bases and J by 1 base, with 10 bases of the junction left unmatched. Germline V gene data show CDR1 as MDHEN and CDR2 as SYDVKM. CDR3 loop: CASLLGQGGLQETQYF. The CDR3 nucleotides are TGTGCCAGCTTACTCGGACAGGGGGGGCTCCAAGAGACCCAGTACTTC.

This clonotype was observed a handful of times. This CDR3 reads CSASDRRNTEAFF. The CDR3 DNA follows: TGCAGTGCTAGCGACAGGCGGAACACTGAAGCTTTCTTT. This chain uses TRBV20-1 with TRBJ1-1; possible D gene TRBD1, 6 bases. The V end was cut by 3 bases, the J end by 1 base, with 9 bases between. Per germline, CDR1 DFQATT and CDR2 SNEGSKA (reference sequence). The length of the CDR3 is 13 residues.

This clonotype came up a few times. This chain uses TRBV7-2 with TRBJ2-5; 10 positions match TRBD2. The V gene end was trimmed by 5 bases and the J gene end by 5 bases; junction bases not matched to a gene: 11. Germline V CDR1 and CDR2: SGHTA, FQGNSA. CDR3 length: 16 amino acids. In DNA, the CDR3 is TGTGCCAGCAGCCCAAAAGCGGGGGGGCCCGGGGAGACCCAGTACTTC. Its translation is CASSPKAGGPGETQYF. The complete variable domain, with remaining parts taken from reference TRBV7-2 and TRBJ2-5, reads GAGVSQSPSNKVTEKGKDVELRCDPISGHTALYWYRQSLGQGLEFLIYFQGNSAPDKSGLPSDRFSAERTGGSVSTLTIQRTQQEDSAVYLCASSPKAGGPGETQYFGPGTRLLVL.

This chain links TRBV20-1 with TRBJ2-7, with 8 bases matching TRBD2. There are 15 residues in the CDR3. Losses at the gene ends were 0 bases for V and 4 bases for J; bases not matched to a gene: 8. The V gene's germline CDR1 is DFQATT and CDR2 SNEGSKA (reference sequence). As DNA, the CDR3 is TGCAGTGCTAGAGATCCAGGGACTAGTAGGTACGAGCAGTACTTC. Its protein is CSARDPGTSRYEQYF.

The rearrangement links TRBV12-3 or TRBV12-4 to TRBJ2-3, with 8 nucleotides matching TRBD1. The trim removed 5 bases at V and 3 bases at J, leaving 7 bases unmatched. CDR3 length: 15 amino acids. As DNA, the CDR3 is TGTGCCAGCAGTGGGCGGACAGGGTTTACAGATACGCAGTATTTT. Its translation: CASSGRTGFTDTQYF.

The gene calls are TRBV15 and TRBJ1-2, with 8 bases aligning to TRBD1. Losses at the gene ends were 8 bases for V and 8 bases for J; bases not matched to a gene: 13. The CDR3 is 14 residues long. Germline V gene data show CDR1 as LNHNV and CDR2 as YYDKDF (reference sequence). The CDR3 spells CATSPGTGVFGYTF. CDR3 bases: TGTGCCACCTCTCCCGGGACAGGCGTCTTCGGCTACACCTTC.